The TCR beta chain described here comes from a study of early T cells in non-severe SARS-CoV-2 infection. Study-wide background: Bulk RNA taken from unsorted whole blood was sequenced, leaving chains unpaired.

Whole-study results and caveats: The VDJdb matching leaned toward anti-spike CD8 responses and overlooked private and CD4 specificities.

Molecules of cDNA were individually given unique molecular identifiers that were attached to them. TCRdb passed the 5' RACE reads through MiXCR, listing each CDR3 protein once. This table holds 98,000 or so distinct CDR3 sequences, roughly 12% found once. The junction had 13 bases not matched to a gene; V was cut back by 4 bases and J by 5 bases. CDR3 length equals 16 residues. Per the germline V gene, CDR1 is SGHRS and CDR2 is YFSETQ. Note on this clonotype: No antigen is known for it.

Sequenced material: whole blood. The V call is TRBV5-1, the J call TRBJ2-7; 9 bases map to TRBD1. The sequence was collected from an adult who was a healthcare worker with PCR-confirmed SARS-CoV-2 infection or an uninfected control (not recorded which). The CDR3 sequence is CASSPGAGQGPNEQYF. The CDR3 DNA follows: TGCGCCAGCAGCCCTGGTGCGGGACAGGGTCCCAACGAGCAGTACTTC.